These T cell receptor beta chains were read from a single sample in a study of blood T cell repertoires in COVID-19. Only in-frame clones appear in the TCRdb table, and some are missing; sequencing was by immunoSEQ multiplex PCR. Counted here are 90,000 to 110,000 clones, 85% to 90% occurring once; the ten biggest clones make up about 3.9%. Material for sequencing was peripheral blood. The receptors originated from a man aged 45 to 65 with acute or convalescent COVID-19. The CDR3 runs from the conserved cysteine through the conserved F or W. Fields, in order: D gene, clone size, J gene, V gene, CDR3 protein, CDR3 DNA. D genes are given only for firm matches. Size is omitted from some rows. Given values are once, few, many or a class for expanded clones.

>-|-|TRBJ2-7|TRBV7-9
CASSLLGSSYEQYF
TGTGCCAGCAGCTTATTAGGGAGCTCCTACGAGCAGTACTTC
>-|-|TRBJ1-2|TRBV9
CASSVSRVPLYGYTF
TGTGCCAGCAGCGTAAGCAGGGTGCCCCTCTATGGCTACACCTTC
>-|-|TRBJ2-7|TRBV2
CASSENRDSTDQYF
TGTGCCAGCAGTGAAAATCGGGACTCGACGGATCAGTACTTC
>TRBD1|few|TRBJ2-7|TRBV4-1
CASSQVTGQTYEQYF
TGCGCCAGCAGCCAAGTTACGGGACAGACATACGAGCAGTACTTC
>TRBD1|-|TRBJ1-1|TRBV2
CASSRSGTGSTEAFF
TGTGCCAGCAGTCGATCCGGGACAGGGTCCACTGAAGCTTTCTTT
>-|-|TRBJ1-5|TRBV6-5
CASNQKPSGDQPQHF
TGTGCCAGCAATCAGAAACCCTCAGGGGATCAGCCCCAGCATTTT
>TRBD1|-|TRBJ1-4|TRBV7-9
CASSLGLGGINDEKLFF
TGTGCCAGCAGCTTAGGATTAGGGGGCATTAACGATGAAAAACTGTTTTTT
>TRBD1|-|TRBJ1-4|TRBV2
CASSGQGMGEKLFF
TGTGCCAGCAGCGGACAGGGTATGGGTGAAAAACTGTTTTTT
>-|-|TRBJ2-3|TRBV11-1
CASSLGDGGVYTQYF
TGTGCCAGCTCCCTCGGGGACGGCGGGGTTTATACGCAGTATTTT
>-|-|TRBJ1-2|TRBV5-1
CASSLAPGNYGYTF
TGCGCCAGCAGCTTGGCCCCGGGAAACTATGGCTACACCTTC
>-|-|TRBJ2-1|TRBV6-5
CASRAGQSYNEQFF
TGTGCCAGCAGAGCTGGACAATCCTACAATGAGCAGTTCTTC
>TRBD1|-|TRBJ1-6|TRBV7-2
CASSLWTGGSSPLHF
TGTGCCAGCAGCTTATGGACAGGAGGCAGTTCACCCCTCCACTTT
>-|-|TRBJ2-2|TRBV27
CASSSSGSNYGELFF
TGTGCCAGCAGCTCCAGTGGGAGCAATTACGGGGAGCTGTTTTTT
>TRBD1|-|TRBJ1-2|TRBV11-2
CASSQQRQGLNYGYTF
TGTGCCAGCAGCCAACAAAGACAGGGGCTGAACTATGGCTACACCTTC
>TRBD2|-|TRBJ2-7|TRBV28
CASNPSGGRYEQYF
TGTGCCAGCAACCCTAGCGGGGGCCGCTACGAGCAGTACTTC
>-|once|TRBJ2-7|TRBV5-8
CASSRGAQSTYEQYF
TGTGCCAGCAGCCGGGGGGCACAGTCCACCTACGAGCAGTACTTC
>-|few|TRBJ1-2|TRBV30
CAWSVQGKRDGYTF
TGTGCCTGGAGTGTACAGGGCAAGAGGGATGGCTACACCTTC
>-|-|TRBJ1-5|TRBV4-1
CASSQNSGAQGPQHF
TGCGCCAGCAGCCAAAACTCAGGGGCTCAGGGGCCCCAGCATTTT
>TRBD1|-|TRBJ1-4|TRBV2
CASSESRQGESTNEKLFF
TGTGCCAGCAGTGAAAGCCGGCAGGGGGAATCAACTAATGAAAAACTGTTTTTT
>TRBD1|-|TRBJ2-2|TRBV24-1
CATSDHYAGGGNTGELFF
TGTGCCACCAGTGACCACTACGCAGGGGGCGGGAACACCGGGGAGCTGTTTTTT
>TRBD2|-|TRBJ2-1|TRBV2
CASSRQPTSGISYNEQFF
TGTGCCAGCAGTCGCCAGCCGACTAGCGGGATCTCCTACAATGAGCAGTTCTTC
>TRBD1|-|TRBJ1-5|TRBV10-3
CANGTGYVQPQHF
TGTGCCAACGGGACAGGGTACGTTCAGCCCCAGCATTTT
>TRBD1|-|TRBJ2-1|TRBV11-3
CASSFFWDSPNGQFF
TGTGCCAGCAGCTTCTTCTGGGACAGCCCTAACGGGCAGTTCTTC